The present T cell receptor (beta chain) was sequenced within a study of blood T cell repertoires in COVID-19. Background on the study: Acute and convalescent COVID-19 samples came from the United States, Italy and Spain.

V dropped 1 base and J dropped 6 bases, with 12 bases sitting between them. The CDR3 is 15 amino acids. Germline assignment: CDR1 LGHNA and CDR2 YSLEER. Patients of the Seattle cohort, enrolled during active infection, were followed longitudinally. Some clones are missing from TCRdb's copy, which holds only in-frame ones; the method was immunoSEQ multiplex PCR. Here the sample spans fewer than 200,000 clones, roughly 81% being singletons. This clone was seen once. The genes are TRBV4-3 and TRBJ2-2; possibly TRBD1 for D (5 bases). Sequencing was done on a sample of peripheral blood. This receptor was obtained from an elderly woman with COVID-19, enrolled during active disease. In DNA, the CDR3 is TGCGCCAGCAGCCAAGCGGTCAGGGTAGCCGGGGAGCTGTTTTTT. Translated: CASSQAVRVAGELFF.